This is a list of T cell receptor beta chains from one sample in a study of blood T cell repertoires in COVID-19. Method: immunoSEQ multiplex PCR; TCRdb's copy keeps in-frame clones and lacks some. The sample yields 250,000 to 400,000 clones, about 90% seen once. The material sequenced was PBMCs or T cells enriched from blood (not recorded which). These receptors came from a woman in her twenties or thirties who had recovered from COVID-19. Each CDR3 is given with its conserved first and last residue. Fields, in order: J gene, D gene, clone size, V gene, CDR3 protein, CDR3 DNA. A D gene is named only where the DNA matches it firmly. Clone size is not always given. Where it is, it says once, few, many or a class for expanded clones.

J: TRBJ2-7
D: TRBD1
size: .
V: TRBV4-1
CDR3: CASSHSTDRAAEQYF
DNA: TGCGCCAGCAGTCACTCGACGGACAGGGCGGCCGAGCAGTACTTC

J: TRBJ1-5
D: .
size: few
V: TRBV12-3/TRBV12-4
CDR3: CASRPIGGQPQHF
DNA: TGTGCCAGCAGGCCGATAGGGGGTCAGCCCCAGCATTTT

J: TRBJ1-3
D: TRBD1
size: once
V: TRBV28
CDR3: CASSLQGEDTIYF
DNA: TGTGCCAGCAGTTTGCAGGGGGAAGACACCATATATTTT

J: TRBJ1-1
D: .
size: .
V: TRBV11-3
CDR3: CASKGYGNTEAFF
DNA: TGTGCCAGCAAGGGGTACGGAAACACTGAAGCTTTCTTT

J: TRBJ1-2
D: .
size: many
V: TRBV7-3
CDR3: CASSLGAAGVLGYTF
DNA: TGTGCCAGCAGCTTAGGGGCCGCGGGGGTACTCGGCTACACCTTC

J: TRBJ1-2
D: .
size: .
V: TRBV19
CDR3: CAGKSRAGDDGYTF
DNA: TGTGCCGGAAAATCGAGGGCAGGCGATGATGGCTACACCTTC

J: TRBJ1-6
D: .
size: .
V: TRBV7-2
CDR3: CASSLGFVQGNSPLHF
DNA: TGTGCCAGCAGCCTGGGATTTGTACAGGGTAATTCACCCCTCCACTTT

J: TRBJ1-2
D: .
size: .
V: TRBV7-9
CDR3: CASSLPGEDYGYTF
DNA: TGTGCCAGCAGCTTGCCCGGGGAGGACTATGGCTACACCTTC

J: TRBJ1-2
D: .
size: .
V: TRBV19
CDR3: CASSIQGQSDFYGYTF
DNA: TGTGCCAGTAGTATCCAGGGACAATCAGACTTCTATGGCTACACCTTC

J: TRBJ2-7
D: .
size: once
V: TRBV5-1
CDR3: CASSTESYEQYF
DNA: TGCGCCAGCAGCACGGAGTCCTACGAGCAGTACTTC

J: TRBJ1-6
D: .
size: .
V: TRBV3-1/TRBV3-2
CDR3: CASSQDFIGGPNSPLHF
DNA: TGTGCCAGCAGCCAAGATTTCATCGGGGGGCCCAATTCACCCCTCCACTTT

J: TRBJ1-3
D: .
size: .
V: TRBV7-9
CDR3: CASSQSGNTIYF
DNA: TGTGCCAGCAGCCAAAGCGGAAACACCATATATTTT

J: TRBJ2-7
D: .
size: .
V: TRBV6-5
CDR3: CASDDNSYEQYF
DNA: TGTGCCAGCGACGACAACTCCTACGAGCAGTACTTC

J: TRBJ1-1
D: .
size: .
V: TRBV7-6
CDR3: CASSLRAGTDF
DNA: TGTGCCAGCAGCTTAAGGGCGGGGACGGACTTT

J: TRBJ1-5
D: TRBD1
size: .
V: TRBV7-2
CDR3: CASSRTGGGPQHF
DNA: TGTGCCAGCAGCCGAACAGGGGGTGGACCCCAGCATTTT

J: TRBJ1-3
D: .
size: .
V: TRBV5-1
CDR3: CASSLGTGNGNTIYF
DNA: TGCGCCAGCAGCCTTGGCACGGGAAACGGAAACACCATATATTTT

J: TRBJ2-3
D: .
size: .
V: TRBV10-3
CDR3: CAGRGWGTDTQYF
DNA: TGTGCCGGCAGGGGTTGGGGAACAGATACGCAGTATTTT

J: TRBJ1-1
D: .
size: .
V: TRBV5-5
CDR3: CASSLAGRLGDTEAFF
DNA: TGTGCCAGCAGCTTGGCAGGGCGTTTAGGGGACACTGAAGCTTTCTTT

J: TRBJ1-2
D: .
size: once
V: TRBV5-4
CDR3: CASSLDSSNYGYTF
DNA: TGTGCCAGCAGCCTCGACTCTTCTAATTATGGCTACACCTTC

J: TRBJ2-1
D: TRBD2
size: .
V: TRBV19
CDR3: CASSIELAGGHDNEQFF
DNA: TGTGCCAGTAGTATAGAACTAGCGGGGGGGCATGACAATGAGCAGTTCTTC

J: TRBJ2-7
D: TRBD2
size: .
V: TRBV5-4
CDR3: CASSRRGGQDEQYF
DNA: TGTGCCAGCAGCCGCCGGGGGGGGCAGGACGAGCAGTACTTC

J: TRBJ1-5
D: .
size: .
V: TRBV29-1
CDR3: CSVAQGEQPQHF
DNA: TGCAGCGTTGCACAGGGAGAGCAGCCCCAGCATTTT

J: TRBJ1-1
D: .
size: .
V: TRBV6-5
CDR3: CASSYSNTQGTEAFF
DNA: TGTGCCAGCAGTTACTCTAACACCCAGGGGACTGAAGCTTTCTTT

J: TRBJ2-7
D: TRBD2
size: .
V: TRBV27
CDR3: CASSLGLAYEQYF
DNA: TGTGCCAGCAGTCTCGGACTAGCGTACGAGCAGTACTTC

J: TRBJ2-2
D: TRBD1
size: .
V: TRBV10-1
CDR3: CASSKGQGYGELFF
DNA: TGCGCCAGCAGTAAAGGACAGGGGTACGGGGAGCTGTTTTTT

J: TRBJ1-2
D: .
size: few
V: TRBV19
CDR3: CASSMVTGDYGYTF
DNA: TGTGCCAGTAGTATGGTCACAGGCGACTATGGCTACACCTTC

J: TRBJ2-7
D: TRBD2
size: .
V: TRBV27
CDR3: CAIRRLSREGYEQYF
DNA: TGTGCCATCCGTCGTCTCAGCAGGGAGGGCTACGAGCAGTACTTC

J: TRBJ1-2
D: .
size: once
V: TRBV7-9
CDR3: CLGGDYGYTF
DNA: TGCCTCGGTGGTGATTATGGCTACACCTTC